A selection of T cell receptor beta chains follows, all from one sample in a study of T cell repertoires in cytomegalovirus infection. Their recognized antigens are unknown. Via MiXCR, TCRdb re-called the reads, giving one row per CDR3 protein. The sample lists approximately 350,000 distinct CDR3 sequences, about 35% occurring once. Sequencing used cultured PBMCs, obtained from culture after CMV antigen stimulation. The receptors shown here come from a human donor in good health (CMV status not recorded). Some clones in this sample may be carry-over from other donors' samples. Both conserved end residues are part of each CDR3. The D gene is left open where the match is weak. Size is omitted from some rows. Given values are once, few, many or a class for expanded clones.

V	D	size	J	DNA	CDR3
TRBV7-2	NA	NA	TRBJ2-7	TGTGCCAGCAGCTCGGAATCCCCCCTCAGTATCTCGCAGTACTTC	CASSSESPLSISQYF
TRBV15	NA	few	TRBJ2-5	TGTGCCACCAGCAGAGTTCGGGACGCCCAACGAGGGACCCAGTACTTC	CATSRVRDAQRGTQYF
TRBV7-2	TRBD1	NA	TRBJ2-1	TGTGCCAGCAGCACCGGGACAGGGATCTACAATGAGCAGTTCTTC	CASSTGTGIYNEQFF
TRBV10-3	NA	few	TRBJ1-2	TGTGCCATCAGTGATAGTTGGGACTATGGCTACACCTTC	CAISDSWDYGYTF
TRBV12-3/TRBV12-4	NA	NA	TRBJ2-7	TGTGCCAGCAGTGAAAGGGCGCCCTACGAGCAGTACTTC	CASSERAPYEQYF
TRBV19	NA	once	TRBJ1-1	TGTGCCAGTAGTATCATGGATGGGACTGAAGCTTTCTTT	CASSIMDGTEAFF
TRBV19	NA	NA	TRBJ2-7	TGTGCCAGTAGCGGGACAATCTACGAGCAGTACTTC	CASSGTIYEQYF
TRBV7-2	TRBD1	NA	TRBJ1-5	TGTGCCAGCAGCTTAGGAGGGACAGGGATCAATCAGCCCCAGCATTTT	CASSLGGTGINQPQHF
TRBV19	NA	NA	TRBJ1-1	TGTGCCAGTAGTCCCGCGGTGAACACTGAAGCTTTCTTT	CASSPAVNTEAFF
TRBV28	TRBD1	NA	TRBJ2-3	TGTGCCGCCACAGGGGAAACCCTCATCACAGATACGCAGTATTTT	CAATGETLITDTQYF
TRBV28	NA	few	TRBJ1-3	TGTGCCAGCAGTTTACAAGCGGCTGGAAACACCATATATTTT	CASSLQAAGNTIYF
TRBV7-8	NA	NA	TRBJ2-3	TGTGCCAGCAGCGTAGGGGTGGGGTTGACAGATACGCAGTATTTT	CASSVGVGLTDTQYF
TRBV29-1	NA	NA	TRBJ2-1	TGCAGCGTTCTAGGTGACATATACAATGAGCAGTTCTTC	CSVLGDIYNEQFF
TRBV19	TRBD2	NA	TRBJ2-1	TGTGCCAGTAGTCTCCAGACTAGCGGGGGATACAATGAGCAGTTCTTC	CASSLQTSGGYNEQFF
TRBV7-9	NA	NA	TRBJ2-2	TGTGCCAGCAGCGGAACGGCCGGGGAGCTGTTTTTT	CASSGTAGELFF
TRBV7-2	NA	few	TRBJ2-2	TGTGCCAGCACTTTCGACAGGAACACCGGGGAGCTGTTTTTT	CASTFDRNTGELFF
TRBV6-1	NA	NA	TRBJ2-1	TGTGCCAGCAGTCTAAGGGGGAGGGATGAGCAGTTCTTC	CASSLRGRDEQFF
TRBV7-2	NA	few	TRBJ1-5	TGTGCCAGCAGCTTAGGGACGGCGGAGCCCCAGCATTTT	CASSLGTAEPQHF
TRBV6-2/TRBV6-3	NA	NA	TRBJ2-1	TGTGCCAGCAGCTCTACCCGGGACTCCGTCTCCTACAATGAGCAGTTCTTC	CASSSTRDSVSYNEQFF
TRBV29-1	NA	NA	TRBJ1-2	TGCAGCGTGGGAAGAGGTGATGCGGGCTATGGCTACACCTTC	CSVGRGDAGYGYTF